This T cell receptor beta chain was sequenced for a study of cytomegalovirus exposure and HLA in healthy donors. Across the study: Among the 400 or so donors who were genotyped, about 80% fell in the genetic ancestry cluster that is associated with self-reported Caucasian donors. Study outcomes and limitations: Reportedly, diagnosis of cytomegalovirus status by the classifier showed high specificity and sensitivity.

Concerning this clone itself: Its antigen is unidentified.

Primers: 60 Vbeta forward and 13 Jbeta reverse. Here immunoSEQ multiplex PCR was the method, and the copy in TCRdb shows in-frame clones only, minus some. The table records approximately 130,000 clones, around 81% of them present only once. Material: PBMCs. The receptor was isolated from a man younger than 35 in good health and CMV-seronegative.

CDR3 sequence: CARISSGVLRTDTQYF. CDR3 bases: TGTGCCAGAATCTCGAGCGGGGTCCTCCGCACAGATACGCAGTATTTT. The gene calls are TRBV5-3 and TRBJ2-3; 7 nucleotides align to TRBD2. TRBV5-3 is given ORF status, its function remaining uncertain. CDR3 length: 16 amino acids. J was trimmed by 1 base and V by 6 bases; bases with no gene match: 11.